This TCR beta chain was recovered during a study of Tregs in tolerant kidney transplant recipients (dated by TCRdb to about 2019). Background on the whole study: Before combined kidney and bone marrow transplantation, this study identified donor-specific regulatory T cells using TCRbeta sequencing and then followed those same cells after transplant.

Results and caveats for the whole study, not just this receptor: In tolerant patients, the expansion of donor-specific Tregs was greater than global Treg expansion, suggesting that the expansion was antigen-driven rather than nonspecific. Because the study included only a small number of patients, the results must be confirmed in larger populations and under other immunosuppression protocols. Biological reproducibility was not directly assessed, although technical replication error appeared to be minimal. Expanding Tregs with activated donor B cells appeared to identify the most biologically relevant and donor-specific TCRbeta repertoire. For some patients, the PCR primers changed as time went on, which meant samples from those patients could not be compared with one another at the nucleotide level.

Counted from cysteine to phenylalanine, this CDR3 has 18 amino acids. Only CDR3 DNA remains: 54 bases, in frame from the first base. The germline V gene encodes CDR1 SGHTA and CDR2 FQGNSA. After removal of 0 bases from V and 2 bases from J, the junction retains 9 bases not matched to a gene. Taken with the paper, the label for time point translates to: 6 months after combined kidney and bone marrow transplant. Transplants used related donors with nonmyeloablative bone marrow transplantation; mixed chimerism was transient in the human trials. Unstimulated Tregs (CD4+CD25+CD127-), CD4+ non-Tregs (CD4+CD25-), CD4 and CD8 cells were FACS-sorted from thawed PBMCs. The patients were a handful of recipients of combined kidney and bone marrow transplants from the ITN036ST trial, and samples were available only for these trial subjects. Healthy control blood was processed to PBMCs with a Ficoll density gradient and then cryopreserved, whereas patient PBMCs were collected both before and after transplant.

Regarding this clone: What this receptor recognizes is not known. It has no much larger one-base neighbor in the sample; base qualities were not kept.

Genomic DNA was extracted from sorted cells with the QIAGEN DNeasy Blood and Tissue Kit for TCRbeta CDR3 sequencing. High-throughput TCRbeta CDR3 sequencing, including PCR amplification with bias correction and internal controls, was performed commercially through immunoSEQ. The published analysis was carried out like this. A unique productive TCRbeta sequence was defined by the CDR3 nucleotide sequence when primers matched, and otherwise by the CDR3 amino acid sequence together with the Vbeta and Jbeta genes. Sorting error was corrected by removing sequences shared between sorted populations at a frequency ratio of 2:1 or less, and the remaining shared sequences were assigned to the higher population. Sequences were defined as donor-reactive when expanded at least 5-fold in CFSE-low cells versus unstimulated cells and present at a frequency of at least 0.01% in CFSE-low cells. Jensen-Shannon divergence, calculated on the top 100 TCRbeta sequences ranked by frequency, was used to quantify repertoire divergence. For samples with multiple sequencing runs, sorting error was corrected in each run separately before the runs were combined. Drawn from immuneACCESS, this table holds only the in-frame rearrangements with V and J called that TCRdb kept. Clones are partly lost; checked studies trace under half to an unresolved V gene and leave the rest unexplained. The DNA was the basis for D and trimming; V, J and clone size are from that table. In all, the sample holds tens of thousands of clones, and more than 75% of those were seen once. Of the sample, 3.8% is held by the ten largest clones.

The chain is encoded by TRBV7-2 joined to TRBJ1-3, and TRBD1 matches 8 of the central bases. The sequence derives from a human patient who received a combined kidney and bone marrow transplant. After a transplant, some T cells may be of graft donor origin. Material: CD4+ T cells from blood (PBMCs), obtained 6 months after the transplant. The nucleotides are TGTGCCAGCAGCTTAGCGTGGCAGGGGGCGGGGGCTGGAAACACCATATATTTT. This codes for CASSLAWQGAGAGNTIYF.